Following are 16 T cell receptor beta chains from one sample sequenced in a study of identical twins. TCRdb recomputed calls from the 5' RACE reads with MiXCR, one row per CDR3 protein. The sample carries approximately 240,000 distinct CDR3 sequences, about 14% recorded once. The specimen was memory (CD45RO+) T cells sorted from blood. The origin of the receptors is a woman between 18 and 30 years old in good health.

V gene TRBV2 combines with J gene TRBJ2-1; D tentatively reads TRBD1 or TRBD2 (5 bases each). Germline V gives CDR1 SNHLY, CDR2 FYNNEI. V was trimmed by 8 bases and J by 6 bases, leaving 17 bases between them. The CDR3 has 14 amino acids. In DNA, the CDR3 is TGTGCCAGCGTCCGGACACCTGAGGGCAATGAGCAGTTCTTC. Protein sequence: CASVRTPEGNEQFF.

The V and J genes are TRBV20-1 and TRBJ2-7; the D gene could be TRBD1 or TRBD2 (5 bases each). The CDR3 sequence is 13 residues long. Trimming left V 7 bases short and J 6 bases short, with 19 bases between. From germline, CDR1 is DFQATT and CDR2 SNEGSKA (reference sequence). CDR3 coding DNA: TGCAGTGGTAGTGACGGGGCTCCGGGCGAGCAGTACTTC. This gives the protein CSGSDGAPGEQYF.

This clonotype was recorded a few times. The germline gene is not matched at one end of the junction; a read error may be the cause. The CDR3 loop is CASSPGLGDQETQYF. Here the CDR3 DNA reads TGTGCTAGCAGCCCCGGCCTGGGGGACCAAGAGACCCAGTACTTC. This chain connects TRBV7-7 to TRBJ2-5, with D perhaps matching TRBD1 or TRBD2 (5 bases each). The CDR3 covers 15 residues. From germline, CDR1 is SSHAT and CDR2 FNYEAQ (reference sequence).

This CDR3 is CASSLEGQRNEKLFF. The CDR3 DNA reads as TGTGCCAGCTCCCTAGAGGGACAGCGAAATGAAAAACTGTTTTTT. The chain carries TRBV18 and TRBJ1-4; 7 nucleotides align to TRBD1. Trimming cost V 6 bases and J 5 bases; bases outside gene matches: 9. This CDR3 contains 15 residues. CDR1 and CDR2 (germline): KGHSH, LQKENI.

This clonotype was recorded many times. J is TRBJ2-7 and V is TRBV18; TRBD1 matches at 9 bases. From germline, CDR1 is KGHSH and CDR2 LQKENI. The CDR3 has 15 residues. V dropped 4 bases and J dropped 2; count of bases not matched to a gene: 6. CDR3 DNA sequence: TGTGCCAGCTCACGTCAACAGGGGGCTGCCTACGAGCAGTACTTC. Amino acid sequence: CASSRQQGAAYEQYF.

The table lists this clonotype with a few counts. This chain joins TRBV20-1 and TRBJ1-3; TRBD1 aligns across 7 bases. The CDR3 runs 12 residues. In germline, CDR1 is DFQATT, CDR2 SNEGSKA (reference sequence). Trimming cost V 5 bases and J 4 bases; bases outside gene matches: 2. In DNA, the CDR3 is TGCAGTGCTTGGGGACAGGGAAACACCATATATTTT. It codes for CSAWGQGNTIYF.

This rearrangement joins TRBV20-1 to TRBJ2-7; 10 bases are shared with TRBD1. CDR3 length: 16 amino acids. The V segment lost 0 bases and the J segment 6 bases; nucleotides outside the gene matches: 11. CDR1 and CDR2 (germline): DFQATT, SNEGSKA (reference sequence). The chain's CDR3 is CSARDLRTGGAVEQYF. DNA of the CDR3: TGCAGTGCTAGAGATCTCCGGACAGGGGGTGCAGTCGAGCAGTACTTC.

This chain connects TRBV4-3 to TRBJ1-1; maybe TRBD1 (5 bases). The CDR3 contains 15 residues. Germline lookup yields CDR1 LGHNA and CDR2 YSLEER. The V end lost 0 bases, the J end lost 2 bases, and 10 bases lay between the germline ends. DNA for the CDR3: TGCGCCAGCAGCCAAGATTTGGGGGGAAACACTGAAGCTTTCTTT. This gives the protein CASSQDLGGNTEAFF.

The CDR3 spells CASSPGLLHTF. CDR3 DNA sequence: TGTGCCAGCAGCCCAGGACTTCTCCACACCTTC. The chain carries TRBV11-2 and TRBJ1-2, with unresolved D. V lost 5 bases, J lost 12 bases, and 13 bases lay in between. The CDR3 covers 11 residues. The germline gives CDR1 SGHAT, CDR2 FQNNGV.

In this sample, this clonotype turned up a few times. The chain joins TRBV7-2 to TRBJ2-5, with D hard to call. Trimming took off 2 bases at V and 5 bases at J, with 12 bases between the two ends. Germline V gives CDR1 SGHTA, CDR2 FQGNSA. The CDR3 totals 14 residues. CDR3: CASSLSVGRETQYF. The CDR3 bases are TGTGCCAGCAGCTTATCGGTGGGAAGGGAGACCCAGTACTTC.

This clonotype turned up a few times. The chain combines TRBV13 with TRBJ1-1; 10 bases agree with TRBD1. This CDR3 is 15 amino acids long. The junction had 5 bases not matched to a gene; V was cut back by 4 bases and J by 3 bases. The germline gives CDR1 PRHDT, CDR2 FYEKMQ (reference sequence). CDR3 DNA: TGTGCCAGCAGCTCGAGGACAGGGGGTTACACTGAAGCTTTCTTT. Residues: CASSSRTGGYTEAFF.

CDR3 loop: CASSLVPVSNQPQHF. The DNA for the CDR3 is TGTGCCAGCAGCTTAGTACCGGTTTCCAATCAGCCCCAGCATTTT. This chain connects TRBV7-2 to TRBJ1-5; D gene ambiguous. Per the germline V gene, CDR1 is SGHTA and CDR2 is FQGNSA. V lost 1 base to trimming and J lost 3 bases, with 10 bases between them. The CDR3 runs to 15 residues. The whole variable domain, filled in from reference TRBV7-2 and TRBJ1-5, reads GAGVSQSPSNKVTEKGKDVELRCDPISGHTALYWYRQSLGQGLEFLIYFQGNSAPDKSGLPSDRFSAERTGGSVSTLTIQRTQQEDSAVYLCASSLVPVSNQPQHFGDGTRLSIL.

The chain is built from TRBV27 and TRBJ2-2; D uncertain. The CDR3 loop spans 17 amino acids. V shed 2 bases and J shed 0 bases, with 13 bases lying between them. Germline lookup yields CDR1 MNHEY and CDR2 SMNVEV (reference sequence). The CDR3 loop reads CASSLRLRSANTGELFF. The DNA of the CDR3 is TGTGCCAGCAGTTTACGACTGCGGAGCGCGAACACCGGGGAGCTGTTTTTT.

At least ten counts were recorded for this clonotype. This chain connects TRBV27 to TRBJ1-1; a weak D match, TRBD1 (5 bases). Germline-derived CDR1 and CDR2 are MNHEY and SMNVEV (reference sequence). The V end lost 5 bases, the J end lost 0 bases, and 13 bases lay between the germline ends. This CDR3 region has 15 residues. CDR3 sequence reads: CASSPPGTVNTEAFF. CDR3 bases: TGTGCCAGCAGTCCACCCGGGACGGTGAACACTGAAGCTTTCTTT.

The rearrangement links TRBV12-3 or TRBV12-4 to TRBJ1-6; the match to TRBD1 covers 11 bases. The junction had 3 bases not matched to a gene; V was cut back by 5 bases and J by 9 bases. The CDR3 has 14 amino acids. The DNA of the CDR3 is TGTGCCAGCAGTGTCGGGACAGGGGGTTCACCCCTCCACTTT. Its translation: CASSVGTGGSPLHF.

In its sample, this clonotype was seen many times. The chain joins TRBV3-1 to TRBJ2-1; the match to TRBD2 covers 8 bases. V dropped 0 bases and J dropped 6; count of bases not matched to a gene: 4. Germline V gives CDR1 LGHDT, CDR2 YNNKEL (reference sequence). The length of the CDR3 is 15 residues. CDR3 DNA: TGTGCCAGCAGCCAAGACGGGAGGGCATCCAATGAGCAGTTCTTC. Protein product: CASSQDGRASNEQFF.